This T cell receptor beta chain was sequenced during a study of blood T cell repertoires in COVID-19. Across the whole study: PBMCs, B-cell-depleted T cells, or T cells provided the cDNA or gDNA that made up the material.

Produced via immunoSEQ multiplex PCR; TCRdb's table is partial and in-frame only. The sample lists some 110,000 clones; approximately 87% were seen once. CDR1 SEHNR and CDR2 FQNEAQ come from the germline V gene (reference sequence). The CDR3 is 15 residues long. V was trimmed by 4 bases and J by 1 base, leaving 14 bases between them. Sequencing used peripheral blood. The clonotype was recovered from a man between 65 and 85 years old who had recovered from COVID-19. This chain joins TRBV7-9 and TRBJ2-7, with D perhaps TRBD2 (6 bases). CDR3 region: CASSSFPGLSYEQYF. CDR3 sequence (DNA): TGTGCCAGCAGCTCATTCCCGGGACTTTCCTACGAGCAGTACTTC.